These 20 T cell receptor beta chains were sequenced from one sample in a study of human T cells and chemical hapten exposure. TCRdb re-called the RACE reads through MiXCR, storing one row per CDR3 protein. Altogether approximately 180,000 distinct CDR3 sequences are present, just under 30% being singletons, with the ten largest covering 2.5% to 3.5%. Time point specified: pre-sensitization, week 0. Treatment here: therapeutic diphenylcyclopropenone sensitization with weekly scalp DPC. The sample was whole blood, taken in connection with sensitization to the hapten diphenylcyclopropenone (DPC). Receptor source: a woman in her twenties or thirties with alopecia areata. Some clones in this sample may be carry-over from other donors' samples.

This clonotype showed up just a few times. V gene TRBV28 combines with J gene TRBJ2-3; D is undetermined. The CDR3 is made up of 15 amino acids. V lost 5 bases, J lost 1 base, and 13 bases lay in between. Germline CDR1 and CDR2: MDHEN and SYDVKM. Written as DNA, the CDR3 is TGTGCCAGCAGTACCGTACTACTCCGCACAGATACGCAGTATTTT. Protein sequence: CASSTVLLRTDTQYF.

This clonotype has at least ten counts. The chain employs TRBV28 and TRBJ1-1, with D possibly being TRBD1 (5 bases). The ends were cut back, 3 bases at V and 5 bases at J, with 10 bases in the middle. This CDR3 comprises 13 residues. Germline V gene data show CDR1 as MDHEN and CDR2 as SYDVKM. The CDR3 DNA reads TGTGCCAGCAGTTTGGGCCGGGGGACTGAAGCTTTCTTT. Translating it yields CASSLGRGTEAFF.

There are a few counts of this clonotype. The V call is TRBV7-9, the J call TRBJ1-5; D gene unclear. The CDR3 runs 15 residues. V shed 4 bases and J shed 4 bases, with 14 bases lying between them. CDR1 is SEHNR and CDR2 is FQNEAQ in the germline V gene (reference sequence). The CDR3 nucleotides read TGTGCCAGCAGCTCCCAAGGATCGGGGAATCAGCCCCAGCATTTT. Encoded protein: CASSSQGSGNQPQHF.

The J gene is TRBJ2-2, the V gene TRBV4-3, with 9 bases that match TRBD2. The CDR3 is 18 residues long. Germline V CDR1 and CDR2: LGHNA, YSLEER. V shed 0 bases and J 1 base; nucleotides not matched to a gene: 6. The CDR3 DNA follows: TGCGCCAGCAGCCAAGAGTTTAGCGGGGGATTGAACACCGGGGAGCTGTTTTTT. This translates into CASSQEFSGGLNTGELFF.

V gene TRBV28 combines with J gene TRBJ2-1; 12 nucleotides match TRBD2. V dropped 5 bases and J dropped 5; count of bases not matched to a gene: 19. The CDR3 length is 20 residues. Germline loops: CDR1 MDHEN, CDR2 SYDVKM. The CDR3 nucleotides are TGTGCCAGCAGTGCTCGCCCCGGACTAGCGGGAACGAGAAACCACAATGAGCAGTTCTTC. Its translation: CASSARPGLAGTRNHNEQFF.

The genes are TRBV29-1 and TRBJ2-3, with 7 bases matching TRBD1. J lost 4 bases, V lost 7 bases, and 5 bases had no gene match. The germline V gene encodes CDR1 SQVTM and CDR2 ANQGSEA. This CDR3 comprises 12 residues. The DNA for the CDR3 is TGCAGCGCAAGACAGGGCCCAGATACGCAGTATTTT. As protein: CSARQGPDTQYF.

The V call is TRBV20-1, the J call TRBJ1-6; maybe TRBD1 (5 bases). Germline CDR1 reads DFQATT; CDR2 reads SNEGSKA (reference sequence). Trimming left V 3 bases short and J 4 bases short, with 13 bases between. There are 15 residues in the CDR3. CDR3 DNA sequence: TGCAGTGCTAGTGGGGGAATGGCGTATAATTCACCCCTCCACTTT. Its protein is CSASGGMAYNSPLHF.

The chain joins TRBV20-1 to TRBJ2-7; 7 nucleotides line up with TRBD2. This CDR3 has 15 amino acids. CDR1 and CDR2 (germline): DFQATT, SNEGSKA (reference sequence). J gave up 2 bases and V 2 bases, and 9 bases lay outside the gene matches. CDR3 sequence (DNA): TGCAGTGCTAGACCCCAGCGGACTAGTCCCTACGAGCAGTACTTC. It is translated as CSARPQRTSPYEQYF.

This clonotype was seen a few times. V gene TRBV3-1 combines with J gene TRBJ2-2; D is ambiguous. The V gene lost 1 base and the J gene lost 6 bases, with 9 bases spanning the gap. The CDR3 spans 14 residues. The V gene's germline CDR1 is LGHDT and CDR2 YNNKEL (reference sequence). The CDR3 is CASSQALVAGELFF. CDR3 DNA: TGTGCCAGCAGCCAAGCCCTAGTGGCCGGGGAGCTGTTTTTT. Based on the CDR3 plus reference TRBV3-1 and TRBJ2-2, the full variable domain is DTAVSQTPKYLVTQMGNDKSIKCEQNLGHDTMYWYKQDSKKFLKIMFSYNNKELIINETVPNRFSPKSPDKAHLNLHINSLELGDSAVYFCASSQALVAGELFFGEGSRLTVL.

The chain employs TRBV5-1 and TRBJ2-7, with D possibly matching TRBD1 (6 bases). V lost 3 bases to trimming and J lost 3 bases, with 16 bases between them. Germline CDR1 and CDR2: SGHRS and YFSETQ. This CDR3 has 15 amino acids. The CDR3 coding sequence is TGCGCCAGCAGCTCTCTAACCGGGACAAGCTACGAGCAGTACTTC. Amino acids: CASSSLTGTSYEQYF.

This clonotype showed up just a few times. The chain combines TRBV10-3 with TRBJ1-1; TRBD1 might be the D (6 bases). The CDR3 spans 12 residues. The ends were cut back, 6 bases at V and 1 base at J, with 6 bases in the middle. Germline V CDR1 and CDR2: ENHRY, SYGVKD. The chain's CDR3 is CAIRGGNTEAFF. The DNA for the CDR3 is TGTGCCATCAGAGGGGGGAACACTGAAGCTTTCTTT.

Of note for this clonotype: The junction differs from germline at one of its ends, possibly a read error. The chain is built from TRBV7-8 and TRBJ1-2; D remains ambiguous. Germline V lookup: CDR1 SGHVS, CDR2 FQNEAQ. The CDR3 has 12 residues. CDR3 residues: CVSSLDPYGYTF. CDR3 coding DNA: TGTGTCAGCAGCTTAGATCCCTACGGCTACACCTTC.

CDR3 loop: CASSLRGRARYEQYF. The CDR3 coding sequence is TGTGCCAGCAGCTTGCGAGGGAGGGCCCGCTACGAGCAGTACTTC. The chain is built from TRBV5-4 and TRBJ2-7; TRBD2 matches at 7 bases. With V trimmed by 1 base and J by 3 bases, 7 bases remained unmatched. This CDR3 region has 15 residues. Germline CDR1 and CDR2: SGHNT and YYREEE (reference sequence).

A few counts support this clonotype. This chain links TRBV6-5 with TRBJ2-1; 11 nucleotides line up with TRBD1. This CDR3 has 16 amino acids. With V trimmed by 0 bases and J by 8 bases, 6 bases remained unmatched. CDR1 MNHEY and CDR2 SVGAGI come from the germline V gene. Here the CDR3 DNA reads TGTGCCAGCAGTTACTCAGGGACAGGGGGATTCTATGAGCAGTTCTTC. Translated: CASSYSGTGGFYEQFF.

The genes are TRBV5-6 and TRBJ2-7; D remains ambiguous. The length of the CDR3 is 15 residues. Per the germline V gene, CDR1 is SGHDT and CDR2 is YYEEEE. Trimming removed 4 bases at V and 2 bases at J, with 16 bases between. The CDR3 sequence: CASSGKTLIPYEQYF. The CDR3 region has the DNA TGTGCCAGCAGCGGAAAGACACTCATCCCCTACGAGCAGTACTTC.

The chain recombines TRBV7-2 with TRBJ2-1; 11 nucleotides match TRBD2. The CDR3 sequence is 15 residues long. Germline CDR1 reads SGHTA; CDR2 reads FQGNSA. Trimming removed 5 bases from V and 2 bases from J; junction bases left unmatched: 2. CDR3 sequence (DNA): TGTGCCAGCAGCAATAGCGGGGGGGCCTACAATGAGCAGTTCTTC. Protein product: CASSNSGGAYNEQFF.

In its sample, this clonotype was seen a few times. The V and J genes are TRBV5-1 and TRBJ2-1; D gene ambiguous. CDR3 length: 13 amino acids. Germline assignment: CDR1 SGHRS and CDR2 YFSETQ. The V gene lost 4 bases and the J gene lost 5 bases, with 10 bases spanning the gap. CDR3 region: CASSPNLDNEQFF. The CDR3 DNA sequence: TGCGCCAGCAGCCCGAACCTAGACAATGAGCAGTTCTTC.

The chain joins TRBV29-1 to TRBJ1-1; unclear D gene. This CDR3 is 11 amino acids long. V was shortened by 4 bases and J by 8 bases, with 11 bases between the two germline ends. CDR1 is SQVTM and CDR2 is ANQGSEA in the germline V gene. The CDR3 loop reads CSVVVMREAFF. The CDR3 coding sequence is TGCAGCGTTGTGGTCATGAGGGAAGCTTTCTTT.

This clonotype was counted a few times. The chain uses TRBV7-2 and TRBJ2-5; 8 bases line up with TRBD2. The V gene end was trimmed by 2 bases and the J gene end by 4 bases; junction bases not matched to a gene: 9. The CDR3 is 16 amino acids. Germline CDR1 and CDR2: SGHTA and FQGNSA. The CDR3 coding sequence is TGTGCCAGCAGCTTAAGTGCGGGGGGCCGGGGAGAGACCCAGTACTTC. This translates into CASSLSAGGRGETQYF.

This clonotype was recorded a few times. The genes are TRBV20-1 and TRBJ1-1, with D hard to call. The V end lost 7 bases, the J end lost 1 base, and 7 bases lay between the germline ends. CDR1 and CDR2 from the germline V gene are DFQATT and SNEGSKA (reference sequence). The CDR3 totals 11 residues. The CDR3 region has the DNA TGCAGTGTACGGCCGAACACTGAAGCTTTCTTT. This codes for CSVRPNTEAFF.